A selection of T cell receptor beta chains follows, all from one sample in a study of T-cell reconstitution after alpha-beta-depleted transplantation in children. TCRdb processed the PCR reads anew with MiXCR; each CDR3 protein has one entry. This table holds approximately 240,000 distinct CDR3 sequences, roughly a tenth found once. The sample here was PBMCs from the stem cell graft donor, taken from the stem cell graft. Receptors originate from a human donor who donated a stem cell graft to a child with SCID. The CDR3 runs from the conserved cysteine through the conserved F or W. Fields, in order: clone size, D gene, CDR3 length, J gene, V gene, CDR3 DNA, CDR3 protein. A D gene is named only where the DNA matches it firmly. Clone size appears in some rows only: once, few, many, or a class for an expanded clone.

many,.,14,TRBJ1-1,TRBV2,TGTGCCAGCAGTGTGTACGTCATGAACACTGAAGCTTTCTTT,CASSVYVMNTEAFF
many,TRBD2,15,TRBJ2-7,TRBV7-2,TGTGCCAGCAGCTTATTGGGAGGGGCCGGATACGAGCAGTACTTC,CASSLLGGAGYEQYF
many,.,15,TRBJ1-1,TRBV5-1,TGCGCCAGCAGCTTGGCCCCAGGGAAAGACACTGAAGCTTTCTTT,CASSLAPGKDTEAFF
many,.,15,TRBJ1-1,TRBV4-1,TGCGCCAGCAGCCAAGGTGTAGGGGAGAACACTGAAGCTTTCTTT,CASSQGVGENTEAFF
many,TRBD2,17,TRBJ2-3,TRBV5-1,TGCGCCAGCAGCTTGGCCGGGACTAGCGGGTACCCAGATACGCAGTATTTT,CASSLAGTSGYPDTQYF
many,TRBD2,16,TRBJ2-7,TRBV4-2,TGTGCCAGCAGCCAAGATAGGAGCGGGGGGGCGAACGAGCAGTACTTC,CASSQDRSGGANEQYF
many,TRBD2,15,TRBJ2-2,TRBV4-3,TGCGCCAGCAGCCCGGGGGGACTATGGGACGGGGAGCTGTTTTTT,CASSPGGLWDGELFF
many,.,16,TRBJ2-1,TRBV5-1,TGCGCCAGCAGCCGGACAACCCGGGACTTAGACAATGAGCAGTTCTTC,CASSRTTRDLDNEQFF
.,.,18,TRBJ2-3,TRBV19,TGTGCCAGTAGTCCACGTGGATCTGGATGGGGGAGCACAGATACGCAGTATTTT,CASSPRGSGWGSTDTQYF
many,.,15,TRBJ1-3,TRBV20-1,TGCAGTGCTAGAGCGGGACCCAGGTGGGGAAACACCATATATTTT,CSARAGPRWGNTIYF
many,.,12,TRBJ2-1,TRBV20-1,TGCAGTGCCTTAGATCCGTATCCCGAGCAGTTCTTC,CSALDPYPEQFF
many,.,16,TRBJ1-6,TRBV20-1,TGCAGTGCTCCTCAACGGGACGGCTTATATAATTCACCCCTCCACTTT,CSAPQRDGLYNSPLHF
many,.,14,TRBJ2-7,TRBV20-1,TGCAGTGCTAGAGATCAGGACAGCACCTACGAGCAGTACTTC,CSARDQDSTYEQYF
many,TRBD1,15,TRBJ2-7,TRBV7-9,TGTGCCAGCAGGGGGACAGGGCAACAATTCTACGAGCAGTACTTC,CASRGTGQQFYEQYF
many,TRBD1,13,TRBJ1-2,TRBV29-1,TGCAGCGTTGGGGACAGGGGGCGTGAAGGCTACACCTTC,CSVGDRGREGYTF
many,.,14,TRBJ2-7,TRBV5-1,TGCGCCAGCAGCTTGGCTAGGGGACTTGACGAGCAGTACTTC,CASSLARGLDEQYF
many,.,15,TRBJ2-3,TRBV7-9,TGTGCCAGCAGCTTACTTTCAGACAGCACAGATACGCAGTATTTT,CASSLLSDSTDTQYF
many,TRBD1,15,TRBJ1-6,TRBV5-1,TGCGCCAGCAGCTTGGAGACAGGGATTCGATCACCCCTCCACTTT,CASSLETGIRSPLHF
.,.,11,TRBJ1-1,TRBV5-1,TGCGCCAGCAGCGGGGGTGTTGAAGCTTTCTTT,CASSGGVEAFF
many,TRBD2,15,TRBJ2-4,TRBV5-6,TGTGCCAGCAGCTCGGGGGGAGGGGCAAGAAACATTCAGTACTTC,CASSSGGGARNIQYF
many,.,14,TRBJ1-5,TRBV20-1,TGCAGTGCTTGTAGGGTCGGGGACAATCAGCCCCAGCATTTT,CSACRVGDNQPQHF
few,TRBD1,14,TRBJ1-2,TRBV5-1,TGCGCCAGCAGCGGATGGACAGGGGCCTATGGCTACACCTTC,CASSGWTGAYGYTF
many,TRBD1,13,TRBJ1-3,TRBV20-1,TGCAGTGCGGCGACAGGGTCTGGAAACACCATATATTTT,CSAATGSGNTIYF
many,TRBD1,13,TRBJ2-3,TRBV29-1,TGCAGCGTTGAGAAGGGGGCCGGAGATACGCAGTATTTT,CSVEKGAGDTQYF
.,.,15,TRBJ2-1,TRBV12-3/TRBV12-4,TGTGCCAGCAGTTTTTTCGTTAGATCCTACAATGAGCAGTTCTTC,CASSFFVRSYNEQFF
many,.,16,TRBJ1-5,TRBV20-1,TGCAGTGCTAGTCGGCAGGAGCCCGATAGCAATCAGCCCCAGCATTTT,CSASRQEPDSNQPQHF
many,.,12,TRBJ1-1,TRBV5-1,TGCGCCAGCAGCTTAAATGGCCCTGAAGCTTTCTTT,CASSLNGPEAFF
many,.,15,TRBJ2-1,TRBV9,TGTGCCAGCAGCGCCTACTACCAAACGAACAATGAGCAGTTCTTC,CASSAYYQTNNEQFF
many,.,17,TRBJ2-2,TRBV6-5,TGTGCCAGCAGTTACTCGAGCTTTAGAGGGAACACCGGGGAGCTGTTTTTT,CASSYSSFRGNTGELFF
many,TRBD2,15,TRBJ2-3,TRBV5-1,TGCGCCAGCAGCTTGGCTAGCGGGGGTGGAGATACGCAGTATTTT,CASSLASGGGDTQYF
few,TRBD2,15,TRBJ2-1,TRBV20-1,TGCAGTGCTGGTTCCGCGGGGGGGGCCACCAATGAGCAGTTCTTC,CSAGSAGGATNEQFF
many,.,19,TRBJ1-2,TRBV5-1,TGCGCCAGCAGCTTGGAAGAGTATGTCGGTCTCCGGCCCAACTATGGCTACACCTTC,CASSLEEYVGLRPNYGYTF
many,TRBD2,16,TRBJ2-2,TRBV9,TGTGCCAGCAGCGTCACTAGCGGGGGGCCCGCCGGGGAGCTGTTTTTT,CASSVTSGGPAGELFF
many,TRBD2,16,TRBJ2-1,TRBV5-1,TGCGCCAGCAGCCCCATAGCGGGGGGGGCCCCCAATGAGCAGTTCTTC,CASSPIAGGAPNEQFF
many,.,17,TRBJ1-3,TRBV6-1,TGTGCCAGCAGTGAAATCTTTGCAGACCTCTCTGGAAACACCATATATTTT,CASSEIFADLSGNTIYF
many,.,17,TRBJ1-6,TRBV27,TGTGCCAGCAGTTTACGGCAGGAGAGCTCCTATAATTCACCCCTCCACTTT,CASSLRQESSYNSPLHF
many,TRBD2,16,TRBJ2-3,TRBV12-3/TRBV12-4,TGTGCCAGCAGTAGCACACTAGCGGGGGGGACAGATACGCAGTATTTT,CASSSTLAGGTDTQYF
.,TRBD2,15,TRBJ2-3,TRBV7-2,TGTGCCAGCAGCTTAAGCGGGGGTTTGGCAGATACGCAGTATTTT,CASSLSGGLADTQYF
many,TRBD2,13,TRBJ2-5,TRBV20-1,TGCAGTGCTAGTTTCCTAGCGGGCAAGACCCAGTACTTC,CSASFLAGKTQYF
many,TRBD2,17,TRBJ2-1,TRBV28,TGTGCCAGCAGTTTATGGGAACTAGCGGGGGGGCCCGGTGAGCAGTTCTTC,CASSLWELAGGPGEQFF
many,.,16,TRBJ2-2,TRBV10-3,TGTGCCATCCGCCGGGACACAAATGCGAACACCGGGGAGCTGTTTTTT,CAIRRDTNANTGELFF
many,.,14,TRBJ2-7,TRBV7-9,TGTGCCAGCAGCTTGAGGGACGCCTCCTACGAGCAGTACTTC,CASSLRDASYEQYF
few,.,14,TRBJ2-2,TRBV10-3,TGTGCCATCAGGGGGGACGCGAACACCGGGGAGCTGTTTTTT,CAIRGDANTGELFF
many,.,12,TRBJ2-3,TRBV7-2,TGTGCCAGCAGCTTATGGGGGGATACGCAGTATTTT,CASSLWGDTQYF
many,.,13,TRBJ1-1,TRBV7-3,TGTGCCAGCAGCTTACAGACAGTAGATGAAGCTTTCTTT,CASSLQTVDEAFF